This T cell receptor beta chain was captured by sequencing in a study of T cell changes during pregnancy in multiple sclerosis. Assay used: immunoSEQ multiplex PCR; TCRdb lists only in-frame clones, some missing. The sample lists tens of thousands of clones; nearly 90% were seen once. V gave up 2 bases and J gave up 9 bases, with 8 bases separating them. The CDR3 is made up of 12 amino acids. CDR1 SEHNR and CDR2 FQNEAQ come from the germline V gene (reference sequence). This chain uses TRBV7-9 with TRBJ2-1; D uncertain. This TCR derives from a female donor with multiple sclerosis, enrolled in a pregnancy study. The input for sequencing was peripheral blood, taken in the first trimester of pregnancy. In DNA form, the CDR3 reads TGTGCCAGCAGCTTATTCAACGGTGAGCAGTTCTTC. Its translation: CASSLFNGEQFF.